Shown below are 14 T cell receptor beta chains from a single sample sequenced in a study of blood T cells in healthy people across ages. PCR was performed a second time for roughly 7 to 12 cycles using a sample-barcoded 5' primer and a J-beta primer mix. From the 5' RACE reads, TCRdb called clonotypes with MiXCR, one entry per CDR3 protein. The sample holds about 1.4 million distinct CDR3 sequences, roughly 64% seen once. The sample was blood. The receptors were sampled from a young man in good health.

In this sample, this clonotype turned up a few times. CDR3 DNA sequence: TGTGCCAGCAGTCCAACGACCAGGGTCTGGGAGGGCTACACCTTC. This sequence encodes CASSPTTRVWEGYTF. The chain uses TRBV27 and TRBJ1-2; perhaps TRBD1 as D (5 bases). Trimming took off 5 bases at V and 8 bases at J, with 21 bases between the two ends. The CDR3 contains 15 residues. CDR1 MNHEY and CDR2 SMNVEV come from the germline V gene (reference sequence).

This clonotype was seen a few times. The V gene is TRBV20-1, the J gene TRBJ2-6, with D perhaps TRBD2 (6 bases). Per germline, CDR1 DFQATT and CDR2 SNEGSKA (reference sequence). The CDR3 consists of 17 residues. Trimming shortened V by 0 bases and J by 13 bases, and 25 bases separated the two germline ends. The DNA of the CDR3 is TGCAGTGCTAGAGATTCCATGGACGGGTCTTCGGCGGGGGTCCTGACTTTC. This encodes CSARDSMDGSSAGVLTF.

This clonotype was seen once. The V and J genes are TRBV12-3 or TRBV12-4 and TRBJ1-6; D uncertain. The length of the CDR3 is 13 residues. V was shortened by 5 bases and J by 7 bases, with 9 bases between the two germline ends. CDR3 region: CASSVSLNSPLHF. DNA of the CDR3: TGTGCCAGCAGTGTAAGCCTCAATTCACCCCTCCACTTT.

The rearrangement uses TRBV27 and TRBJ2-7; D is perhaps TRBD2 (6 bases). CDR3 length: 14 residues. Germline lookup yields CDR1 MNHEY and CDR2 SMNVEV (reference sequence). Trimming stripped 5 bases from V and 7 bases from J, with 18 bases between. CDR3 residues: CASSKIGGNSEQYF. The CDR3 nucleotides read TGTGCCAGCAGTAAAATAGGAGGGAATTCGGAGCAGTACTTC.

This chain joins TRBV30 and TRBJ2-4; possibly TRBD2 for D (6 bases). The DNA end is more similar to TRBJ2-5, so the J call may be wrong. The CDR3 contains 15 residues. Germline values: CDR1 GTSNPN, CDR2 SVGIG (reference sequence). CDR3 loop: CAWARERRYQETQYF. In DNA, the CDR3 is TGTGCCTGGGCACGGGAGCGGAGATACCAAGAGACCCAGTACTTC.

This chain joins TRBV2 and TRBJ2-7; TRBD1 is a possible D gene (5 bases). V lost 3 bases and J 4 bases, leaving 13 bases between the germline ends. The CDR3 sequence is 14 residues long. The V gene's germline CDR1 is SNHLY and CDR2 FYNNEI. In DNA, the CDR3 is TGTGCCAGCAGTGATGACAGCTTTGAGTACGAGCAGTACTTC. This gives the protein CASSDDSFEYEQYF.

Regarding this clonotype: One end of the junction does not line up with germline, which may come from a read error. The chain recombines TRBV29-1 with TRBJ2-4, with 13 bases aligning to TRBD2. Germline-derived CDR1 and CDR2 are SQVTM and ANQGSEA. This CDR3 is 12 amino acids long. The CDR3 here is CSVGTSGSEQYF. The CDR3 DNA sequence: TGCAGCGTTGGGACTAGCGGGAGCGAGCAGTACTTT.

This clonotype was seen only a few times. The rearrangement uses TRBV9 and TRBJ2-7; TRBD2 matches 9 bases. CDR3 length equals 16 residues. In germline, CDR1 is SGDLS, CDR2 YYNGEE. Trimming cost V 3 bases and J 1 base; bases outside gene matches: 8. Here the CDR3 reads CASSASGTSYSYEQYF. CDR3 coding DNA: TGTGCCAGCAGCGCCTCCGGGACTAGCTATTCCTACGAGCAGTACTTC.

This clonotype has more than one count but fewer than ten. J is TRBJ2-4 and V is TRBV7-9; 7 nucleotides line up with TRBD1. Trimming removed 5 bases from V and 3 bases from J; junction bases left unmatched: 19. The CDR3 has 19 amino acids. Germline lookup yields CDR1 SEHNR and CDR2 FQNEAQ (reference sequence). CDR3 sequence reads: CASSPGDDRAYEVKNIQYF. For the CDR3, the DNA is TGTGCCAGCAGCCCCGGGGATGACAGGGCCTATGAGGTCAAAAACATTCAGTACTTC.

V is TRBV20-1 and J is TRBJ2-7; D call uncertain. With 3 bases removed from V and 3 bases from J, the gap between germline ends came to 12 bases. The CDR3 loop spans 13 amino acids. Germline V lookup: CDR1 DFQATT, CDR2 SNEGSKA (reference sequence). The CDR3 nucleotides read TGCAGTGCTAGGAAGACACCCCGCTACGAGCAGTACTTC. It codes for CSARKTPRYEQYF.

V and J are TRBV29-1 and TRBJ1-1; TRBD1 aligns across 9 bases. The CDR3 consists of 12 residues. Germline trimming cut 7 bases from V and 4 bases from J; bases unmatched to any gene: 4. Germline values: CDR1 SQVTM, CDR2 ANQGSEA. CDR3 DNA sequence: TGCAGCGCCCTGACAGGGGGCACTGAAGCTTTCTTT. Protein product: CSALTGGTEAFF. The full variable domain, rest sourced from reference TRBV29-1 and TRBJ1-1, is SAVISQKPSRDICQRGTSLTIQCQVDSQVTMMFWYRQQPGQSLTLIATANQGSEATYESGFVIDKFPISRPNLTFSTLTVSNMSPEDSSIYLCSALTGGTEAFFGQGTRLTVV.

This chain uses TRBV11-2 with TRBJ2-2; D is possibly TRBD2 (5 bases). This CDR3 has 17 residues. Germline CDR1 SGHAT, CDR2 FQNNGV. Deletions cut 5 bases from V and 3 bases from J, with 19 bases between. As DNA, the CDR3 is TGTGCCAGCAGCCAACCCCCGAGGAGGCCCGACACCGGGGAGCTGTTTTTT. It specifies CASSQPPRRPDTGELFF.

This chain connects TRBV20-1 to TRBJ2-3; 10 bases align to TRBD2. After removal of 4 bases from V and 2 bases from J, the junction contained 6 bases not matched to a gene. The length of the CDR3 is 15 residues. Germline V gene sequence: CDR1 DFQATT, CDR2 SNEGSKA (reference sequence). The CDR3 DNA reads TGCAGTGCTAATACCGGACTAGCGGACACAGATACGCAGTATTTT. Translation gives CSANTGLADTDTQYF.

This chain joins TRBV4-1 and TRBJ1-4; D unresolved. Per germline, CDR1 MGHRA and CDR2 YSYEKL. The CDR3 runs to 16 residues. Trimming left V 3 bases short and J 1 base short, with 12 bases between. In nucleotides, the CDR3 is TGCGCCAGCAGCCAGGGTGGGTTTGAAACTAATGAAAAACTGTTTTTT. Encoded protein: CASSQGGFETNEKLFF.